The clone carrying this T cell receptor (beta chain) has only one observation. Its antigen is currently unknown. This sample stems from a study of T cell responses to AZD1222 COVID-19 vaccine. Study conclusions and caveats: Only five or six individuals given AZD1222 were seropositive at baseline. A mostly white British donor set with more females was recruited, and clonal diversity was possibly underestimated. Epitopes outside B.1.351 and B.1.1.7 mutated regions reportedly drew nearly half of spike TCRs.

This CDR3 region has 14 residues. The V and J ends lost 8 bases and 0 bases, in that order; junction bases with no gene match: 7. Germline CDR1 SNHLY, CDR2 FYNNEI. TCRdb keeps only in-frame clones here, not all; method: immunoSEQ multiplex PCR. The table records some 100,000 clones, roughly 86% of them present only once. The source was peripheral blood, collected 28 days after the second AZD1222 dose. This sequence joins TRBV2 and TRBJ2-7, with TRBD1 matching over 7 bases. The sequence was obtained from an adult who received the AZD1222 COVID-19 vaccine. The CDR3, as DNA: TGTGCCAGCGCTAGACAGGGATTCTCCTACGAGCAGTACTTC. This codes for CASARQGFSYEQYF.